The clone carrying this T cell receptor beta chain came up many times. Its antigen is not identified. Through a sample-barcoded 5' primer and a J-beta primer mix, a second PCR was run for roughly 6 to 11 cycles. TCRdb fed the 5' RACE reads into MiXCR, producing one record per CDR3 protein. The table lists over 550,000 distinct CDR3 sequences, 25% to 35% of them singletons. The authors extracted at least 5 micrograms of total RNA per sample. The data are from a study of blood T cells in healthy people across ages. Study as a whole: Capture by template switching was about one barcoded beta molecule per two T cells.

Whole-study findings and limits: No conclusive comparison of naive versus antigen-experienced cells was possible with unsorted PBMCs. No one knew whether donors had CMV, which possibly confounded expanded clonotype changes.

Trimming shortened V by 7 bases and J by 1 base, and 11 bases separated the two germline ends. CDR3 length equals 13 residues. Germline assignment: CDR1 MNHEY and CDR2 SVGEGT. This TCR was recovered from a woman older than 75 in good health. The sequencing sample was made of blood. The chain uses TRBV6-2 or TRBV6-3 and TRBJ2-7, with D perhaps being TRBD1 or TRBD2 (5 bases each). Here the CDR3 reads CASIDSGSYEQYF. The CDR3 coding sequence is TGTGCCAGCATAGACAGCGGATCCTACGAGCAGTACTTC.